These T cell receptor beta chains were read from a single sample in a study of T cell changes during pregnancy in multiple sclerosis. TCRdb keeps only in-frame clones here, not all; method: immunoSEQ multiplex PCR. The sample holds more than 35,000 clones, more than 70% seen once. The specimen was CD8+ T cells from peripheral blood mononuclear cells, collected after pregnancy. The receptors stem from a female donor in good health, enrolled as a control in a pregnancy study. Both conserved end residues are part of each CDR3. D genes are given only for firm matches. Clone size is not always given. Where it is, it says once, few, many or a class for expanded clones.

v_gene,j_gene,d_gene,abundance,CDR3aa,CDR3nt
TRBV29-1,TRBJ2-7,TRBD1,.,CSVEAKVGTGVYYEQYF,TGCAGCGTTGAAGCAAAGGTCGGGACAGGGGTATACTACGAGCAGTACTTC
TRBV18,TRBJ1-1,.,.,CASSPAGMNTEAFF,TGTGCCAGCTCACCAGCAGGAATGAACACTGAAGCTTTCTTT
TRBV4-3,TRBJ1-1,.,.,CASSQDREMNTEAFF,TGCGCCAGCAGCCAAGACCGGGAAATGAACACTGAAGCTTTCTTT
TRBV27,TRBJ2-7,.,.,CASSFTGSDEQYF,TGTGCCAGCAGTTTTACAGGGTCAGACGAGCAGTACTTC
TRBV4-2,TRBJ2-7,.,.,CASSQVGGGPEQYF,TGTGCCAGCAGCCAAGTAGGGGGGGGGCCCGAGCAGTACTTC
TRBV4-2,TRBJ2-7,.,.,CASSQDVALAYEQYF,TGTGCCAGCAGCCAAGATGTAGCTTTAGCCTACGAGCAGTACTTC
TRBV4-3,TRBJ2-5,TRBD2,.,CASSQDPGGHETQYF,TGCGCCAGCAGCCAAGATCCGGGGGGGCACGAGACCCAGTACTTC
TRBV10-3,TRBJ2-1,.,.,CAISESGPRDEQFF,TGTGCCATCAGTGAGTCCGGGCCGCGGGATGAGCAGTTCTTC
TRBV30,TRBJ1-1,.,.,CAWSFPGTEAFF,TGTGCCTGGAGTTTCCCGGGGACTGAAGCTTTCTTT
TRBV7-9,TRBJ1-1,TRBD1,.,CASIGTGSENTEAFF,TGTGCCAGCATAGGGACAGGGTCAGAAAACACTGAAGCTTTCTTT
TRBV27,TRBJ2-1,TRBD1,.,CASSTTGGNPIYNEQFF,TGTGCCAGCAGTACGACAGGGGGAAACCCCATTTACAATGAGCAGTTCTTC
TRBV6-6,TRBJ1-5,.,.,CASSSLAGTHQPQHF,TGTGCCAGCAGTTCCCTCGCAGGGACTCATCAGCCCCAGCATTTT
TRBV6-4,TRBJ2-3,.,.,CASSVGSTDTQYF,TGTGCCAGCAGTGTCGGGAGCACAGATACGCAGTATTTT
TRBV5-8,TRBJ2-2,TRBD2,once,CASSPRLASPNTGELFF,TGTGCCAGCAGCCCGCGACTAGCCTCGCCAAACACCGGGGAGCTGTTTTTT
TRBV4-2,TRBJ1-6,.,.,CASSQDSSHSPLHF,TGTGCCAGCAGCCAAGACTCGTCCCATTCACCCCTCCACTTT
TRBV4-2,TRBJ2-1,.,.,CASSLASAGEQFF,TGTGCCAGCAGCCTTGCAAGTGCAGGTGAGCAGTTCTTC
TRBV9,TRBJ1-5,.,.,CASSPGGNQPQHF,TGTGCCAGCAGCCCCGGAGGCAATCAGCCCCAGCATTTT
TRBV27,TRBJ1-1,.,.,CASKEGGTEAFF,TGTGCCAGCAAGGAGGGTGGGACTGAAGCTTTCTTT
TRBV27,TRBJ2-7,.,.,CASRGGSSYEQYF,TGTGCCAGCCGTGGGGGGAGCTCCTACGAGCAGTACTTC
TRBV4-3,TRBJ2-3,.,.,CASQARSGGTDTQYF,TGCGCCAGCCAAGCCAGGTCAGGGGGCACAGATACGCAGTATTTT
TRBV27,TRBJ1-6,TRBD1,once,CASSPGGSSPLHF,TGTGCCAGCAGCCCAGGGGGAAGCTCACCCCTCCACTTT
TRBV9,TRBJ1-1,.,.,CASSDRVGTEAFF,TGTGCCAGCAGCGACAGGGTTGGCACTGAAGCTTTCTTT
TRBV7-3,TRBJ1-1,TRBD1,.,CASSLLQGSSAFF,TGTGCCAGCAGCTTATTACAGGGGTCGAGTGCTTTCTTT